These T cell receptor beta chains were read from a single sample in a study of vaccination effects on CD4 cells after COVID-19. Some clones are missing from TCRdb's copy, which holds only in-frame ones; the method was immunoSEQ multiplex PCR. The data hold 27,000 or so clones, with around 70% observed a single time. Antigens for these TCRs are unknown. The specimen was CD4+ T cells from PBMCs cultured with SARS-CoV-2 spike peptides, collected before COVID-19 vaccination. The receptors come from a human donor who received a COVID-19 vaccine. Both conserved end residues are trimmed from each CDR3. Fields, in order: D gene, J gene, V gene, CDR3 protein. The D gene is left open where the match is weak.

d_call: TRBD1; j_call: TRBJ2-3; v_call: TRBV25-1; cdr3_aa: ASSLGATGRTDTQY
d_call: TRBD2; j_call: TRBJ2-1; v_call: TRBV28; cdr3_aa: ASSSPSGEF
d_call: TRBD1; j_call: TRBJ2-3; v_call: TRBV10-1; cdr3_aa: ASSESRTGRTDTQY
d_call: TRBD1; j_call: TRBJ2-4; v_call: TRBV7-9; cdr3_aa: ASSLWSGGAKNIQY
d_call: TRBD2; j_call: TRBJ2-1; v_call: TRBV6-1; cdr3_aa: ASSVSSGGVYNEQF
d_call: NA; j_call: TRBJ2-1; v_call: TRBV11-3; cdr3_aa: ASSLGGSSSYNEQF
d_call: NA; j_call: TRBJ1-3; v_call: TRBV13; cdr3_aa: ASSLRSTGNTIY
d_call: TRBD2; j_call: TRBJ2-7; v_call: TRBV29-1; cdr3_aa: SVALLAGSYEQY
d_call: NA; j_call: TRBJ1-1; v_call: TRBV10-3; cdr3_aa: AISESVAKNTEAF
d_call: NA; j_call: TRBJ1-3; v_call: TRBV18; cdr3_aa: ASSPGSGNTIY
d_call: TRBD1; j_call: TRBJ1-2; v_call: TRBV5-1; cdr3_aa: ASSRDREYGYT
d_call: NA; j_call: TRBJ2-2; v_call: TRBV6-5; cdr3_aa: ASSEGGPGELF
d_call: TRBD1; j_call: TRBJ1-6; v_call: TRBV28; cdr3_aa: ASRPTGLNSPLH
d_call: TRBD1; j_call: TRBJ2-7; v_call: TRBV5-1; cdr3_aa: ASSLGTGGSYEQY
d_call: TRBD2; j_call: TRBJ2-5; v_call: TRBV2; cdr3_aa: ASSEASGKETQY
d_call: TRBD1; j_call: TRBJ1-6; v_call: TRBV18; cdr3_aa: ASSPRWQGATSNNSPLH
d_call: TRBD1; j_call: TRBJ2-5; v_call: TRBV10-3; cdr3_aa: AISETPSGTGGETQY
d_call: NA; j_call: TRBJ2-3; v_call: TRBV24-1; cdr3_aa: ATSEDVPDTQY
d_call: NA; j_call: TRBJ1-2; v_call: TRBV27; cdr3_aa: ASRGQIANYGYT
d_call: TRBD2; j_call: TRBJ2-2; v_call: TRBV7-8; cdr3_aa: ASSLFRMAGGKNTGELF
d_call: NA; j_call: TRBJ2-3; v_call: TRBV7-2; cdr3_aa: ASRSPWSSTDTQY
d_call: TRBD2; j_call: TRBJ2-3; v_call: TRBV19; cdr3_aa: ASRGLAQGGDTQY
d_call: NA; j_call: TRBJ1-3; v_call: TRBV2; cdr3_aa: ASRDNGNTIY
d_call: NA; j_call: TRBJ2-3; v_call: TRBV3-1/TRBV3-2; cdr3_aa: ASSQGRGRATQY
d_call: NA; j_call: TRBJ1-2; v_call: TRBV6-5; cdr3_aa: ASSVNKAGGYGYT
d_call: TRBD1; j_call: TRBJ2-7; v_call: TRBV4-1; cdr3_aa: ASSHPPKRDRDRHETYEQY
d_call: NA; j_call: TRBJ1-1; v_call: TRBV29-1; cdr3_aa: SARNTEAF
d_call: TRBD1; j_call: TRBJ2-7; v_call: TRBV27; cdr3_aa: ASSLWGPGTGGSYEQY
d_call: NA; j_call: TRBJ1-2; v_call: TRBV5-1; cdr3_aa: ASSLGGANYGYT
d_call: TRBD1; j_call: TRBJ2-7; v_call: TRBV12-3/TRBV12-4; cdr3_aa: ASRSGQSYEQY
d_call: NA; j_call: TRBJ1-1; v_call: TRBV13; cdr3_aa: ASSLIGLSGVNTEAF
d_call: NA; j_call: TRBJ1-1; v_call: TRBV5-1; cdr3_aa: ASSLATTEDKAF
d_call: NA; j_call: TRBJ1-2; v_call: TRBV9; cdr3_aa: ASSVVSSGVNGYT
d_call: NA; j_call: TRBJ1-1; v_call: TRBV12-3/TRBV12-4; cdr3_aa: ASSKQGRAF
d_call: NA; j_call: TRBJ2-7; v_call: TRBV4-1; cdr3_aa: ASSQVPRQGAYEQY
d_call: TRBD2; j_call: TRBJ2-3; v_call: TRBV14; cdr3_aa: ASSLRTSGKGVDTQY
d_call: NA; j_call: TRBJ2-5; v_call: TRBV3-1/TRBV3-2; cdr3_aa: ASSPLWGDQETQY